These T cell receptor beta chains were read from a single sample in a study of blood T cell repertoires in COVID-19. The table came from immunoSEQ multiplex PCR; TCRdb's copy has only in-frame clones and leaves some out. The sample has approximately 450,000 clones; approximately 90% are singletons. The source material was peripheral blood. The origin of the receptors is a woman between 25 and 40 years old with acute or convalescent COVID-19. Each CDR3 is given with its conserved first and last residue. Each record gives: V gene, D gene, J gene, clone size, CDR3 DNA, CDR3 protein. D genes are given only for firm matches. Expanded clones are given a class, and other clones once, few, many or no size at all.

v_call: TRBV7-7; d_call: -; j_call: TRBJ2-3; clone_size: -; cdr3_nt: TGTGCCAGCAGCCTACCGGGCACAGATACGCAGTATTTT; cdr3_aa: CASSLPGTDTQYF
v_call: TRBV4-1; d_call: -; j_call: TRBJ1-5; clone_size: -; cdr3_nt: TGCGCCAGCAGCCAGATTGAGCAGGGGCCGTCTCAGCCCCAGCATTTT; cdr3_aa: CASSQIEQGPSQPQHF
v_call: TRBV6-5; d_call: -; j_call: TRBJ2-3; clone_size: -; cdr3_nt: TGTGCCAGCACCTCGGCTAATGGAGGCACAGATACGCAGTATTTT; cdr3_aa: CASTSANGGTDTQYF
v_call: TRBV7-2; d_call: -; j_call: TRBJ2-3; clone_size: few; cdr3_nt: TGTGCCAGCAGCTTAGCCCTAGTAGATACGCAGTATTTT; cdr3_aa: CASSLALVDTQYF
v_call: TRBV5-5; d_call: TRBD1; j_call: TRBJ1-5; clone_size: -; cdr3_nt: TGTGCCAGCAGCTTGAACAGGGGTTCCAATCAGCCCCAGCATTTT; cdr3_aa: CASSLNRGSNQPQHF
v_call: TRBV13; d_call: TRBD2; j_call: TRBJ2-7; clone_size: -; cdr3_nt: TGTGCCACCTCACCTATAGCGGGGGGGCCAGCCGAGCAGTACTTC; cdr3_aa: CATSPIAGGPAEQYF
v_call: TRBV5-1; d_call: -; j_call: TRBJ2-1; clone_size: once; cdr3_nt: TGCGCCAGCAGCTTGGTAGGGGCCGGGAATGAGCAGTTCTTC; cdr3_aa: CASSLVGAGNEQFF
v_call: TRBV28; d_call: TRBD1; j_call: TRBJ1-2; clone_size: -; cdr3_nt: TGTGCCAGCAGTGGGACAGGGGGCAGTGGCTACACCTTC; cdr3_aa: CASSGTGGSGYTF
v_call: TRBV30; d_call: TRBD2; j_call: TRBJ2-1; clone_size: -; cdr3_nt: TGTGCCTGGATGGGCCTAGCGGGGGTCTCGGATGAGCAGTTCTTC; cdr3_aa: CAWMGLAGVSDEQFF
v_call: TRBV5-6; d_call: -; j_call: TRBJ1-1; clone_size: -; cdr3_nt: TGTGCCAGCAGCTTGGGGTGGACACTGAACACTGAAGCTTTCTTT; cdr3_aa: CASSLGWTLNTEAFF
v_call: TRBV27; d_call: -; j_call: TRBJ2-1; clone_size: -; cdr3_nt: TGTGCCAGCCAGCAGACAAGCTCCTACAATGAGCAGTTCTTC; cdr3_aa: CASQQTSSYNEQFF
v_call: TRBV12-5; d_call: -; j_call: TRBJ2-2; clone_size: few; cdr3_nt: TGTGCTAGTGGTACAGCAGAGGGTGGAATTCCCGGGGAGCTGTTTTTT; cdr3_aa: CASGTAEGGIPGELFF
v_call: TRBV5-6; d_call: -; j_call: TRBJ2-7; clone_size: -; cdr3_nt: TGTGCCAGCAGCCCCCGAGCTAGCGTAAGCGAGCAGTACTTC; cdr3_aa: CASSPRASVSEQYF
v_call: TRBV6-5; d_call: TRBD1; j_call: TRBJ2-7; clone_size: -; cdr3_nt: TGTGCCAGCGGGACAGGGCAGTACGAGCAGTACTTC; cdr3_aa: CASGTGQYEQYF
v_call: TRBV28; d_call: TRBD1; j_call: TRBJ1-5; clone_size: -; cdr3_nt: TGTGCCAGCAGTCCAAGGACAGGGATGGGCAATCAGCCCCAGCATTTT; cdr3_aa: CASSPRTGMGNQPQHF
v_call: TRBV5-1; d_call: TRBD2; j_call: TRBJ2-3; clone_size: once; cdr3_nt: TGCGCCAGCAGCCCCCCCTTTCTAGCGGACACAGATACGCAGTATTTT; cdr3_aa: CASSPPFLADTDTQYF
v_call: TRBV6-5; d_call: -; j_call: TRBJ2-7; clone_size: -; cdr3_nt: TGTGCCAGCATCGTGACTGCCCCCTACGAGCAGTACTTC; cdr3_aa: CASIVTAPYEQYF
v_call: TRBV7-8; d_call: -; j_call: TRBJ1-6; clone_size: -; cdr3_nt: TGTGCCAGCTCCCTTAGGGGTGGGAATTCACCCCTCCACTTT; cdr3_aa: CASSLRGGNSPLHF
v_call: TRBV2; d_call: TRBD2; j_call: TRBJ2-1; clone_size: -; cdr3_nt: TGTGCCAGCAGTGTTACTAGCGGGCCAGGAAATGAGCAGTTCTTC; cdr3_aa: CASSVTSGPGNEQFF
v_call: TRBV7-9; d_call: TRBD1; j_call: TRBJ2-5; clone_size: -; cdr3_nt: TGTGCCAGCAGCCTCGACAGGGGGATAGAAGAGACCCAGTACTTC; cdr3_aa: CASSLDRGIEETQYF